One sample yielded the 29 T cell receptor beta chains listed below, sequenced in a study of blood T cell repertoires in COVID-19 (dated by TCRdb to the early 2020s). Libraries were made using the immunoSEQ multiplex PCR assay. What TCRdb holds here is the immuneACCESS table cut down to in-frame rearrangements. Part of the clones is not present; checked against another copy, under half of the missing clones reflect an unresolved V gene, and the others are unexplained. The sample table records almost 200,000 clones; around 89% of these occur just once. The ten largest clones take up roughly 8.8% of the sample. Sequences were obtained from PBMCs or T cells enriched from blood (not recorded which). Receptor source: a woman between 18 and 30 years old who had recovered from COVID-19.

The chain uses TRBV24-1 and TRBJ2-1; TRBD2 aligns across 11 bases. The CDR3 is 19 residues long. Germline CDR1 reads KGHDR; CDR2 reads SFDVKD. V dropped 2 bases and J dropped 2; count of bases not matched to a gene: 10. The CDR3: CATSDSLDPSGGPYNEQFF. In nucleotides, the CDR3 is TGTGCCACCAGTGATTCCCTTGACCCTAGCGGGGGGCCCTACAATGAGCAGTTCTTC.

V and J are TRBV4-1 and TRBJ2-3, with 10 bases fitting TRBD2. This CDR3 region has 19 residues. V lost 3 bases and J lost 2; bases outside the gene matches: 14. Germline assignment: CDR1 MGHRA and CDR2 YSYEKL. CDR3 sequence: CASSHPGLARVKNTDTQYF. The CDR3 DNA reads as TGCGCCAGCAGCCATCCGGGACTAGCGCGCGTCAAAAACACAGATACGCAGTATTTT.

This clone has a single count. The genes are TRBV5-4 and TRBJ2-7, with 8 bases aligning to TRBD2. Germline V gives CDR1 SGHNT, CDR2 YYREEE (reference sequence). The CDR3 extends over 15 amino acids. V shed 4 bases, J shed 3 bases, and the junction held 9 bases outside the gene matches. The CDR3 reads CASSPGGGGHYEQYF. In DNA form, the CDR3 reads TGTGCCAGCAGCCCCGGAGGCGGGGGGCACTACGAGCAGTACTTC. Variable domain in full (rest from reference TRBV5-4 and TRBJ2-7): ETGVTQSPTHLIKTRGQQVTLRCSSQSGHNTVSWYQQALGQGPQFIFQYYREEENGRGNFPPRFSGLQFPNYSSELNVNALELDDSALYLCASSPGGGGHYEQYFGPGTRLTVT.

V gene TRBV7-6 combines with J gene TRBJ2-1; the match to TRBD1 covers 8 bases. Losses at the gene ends were 0 bases for V and 6 bases for J; bases not matched to a gene: 7. The CDR3 totals 16 residues. CDR1 is SGHVS, CDR2 FNYEAQ, per germline. CDR3 bases: TGTGCCAGCAGCTTAGCTGGACAGGGCAATCTCAATGAGCAGTTCTTC. Protein sequence: CASSLAGQGNLNEQFF.

This chain links TRBV7-2 with TRBJ1-6; D is possibly TRBD1 (6 bases). Germline V gives CDR1 SGHTA, CDR2 FQGNSA. The CDR3 runs 17 residues. The germline V and J ends were trimmed by 5 bases and 9 bases, with 23 bases remaining between them. The CDR3 sequence is CASSEGSGTADSSPLHF. CDR3 DNA: TGTGCCAGCAGCGAGGGATCCGGGACCGCGGACAGTTCACCCCTCCACTTT.

This chain connects TRBV28 to TRBJ1-4; weak D call: TRBD1 (5 bases). CDR1 is MDHEN, CDR2 SYDVKM, per germline. Trimming removed 6 bases from V and 3 bases from J, with 11 bases in between. This CDR3 is 14 amino acids long. The DNA of the CDR3 is TGTGCCAGCAGCCCTTGGGGCTCTAATGAAAAACTGTTTTTT. Its translation is CASSPWGSNEKLFF.

In its sample, this clone was seen once. The chain uses TRBV12-5 and TRBJ1-6; D ambiguous. The CDR3 contains 19 residues. V was trimmed by 2 bases and J by 0 bases, leaving 17 bases between them. Per germline, CDR1 LGHNT and CDR2 FRNRAP. DNA for the CDR3: TGTGCTAGTGGTTTGATCTCCCGTCTTAAGAGCTCCTATAATTCACCCCTCCACTTT. Translation: CASGLISRLKSSYNSPLHF.

The gene calls are TRBV12-3 or TRBV12-4 and TRBJ1-2; 7 nucleotides match TRBD1. V lost 7 bases and J lost 7; bases outside the gene matches: 6. This CDR3 contains 12 residues. The DNA for the CDR3 is TGTGCCAGCAATACAGGGGTACGTGGCTACACCTTC. It translates to CASNTGVRGYTF.

The DNA for the CDR3 is TGTGCCTGGAGAGGGCAGGGACTCTCTGGAAACACCATATATTTT. It encodes CAWRGQGLSGNTIYF. The chain links TRBV30 to TRBJ1-3, with D tentatively TRBD1 (5 bases). Per germline, CDR1 GTSNPN and CDR2 SVGIG (reference sequence). CDR3 length: 15 residues. Trimming shortened V by 3 bases and J by 0 bases, and 12 bases separated the two germline ends.

The V call is TRBV19, the J call TRBJ1-4; 12 nucleotides line up with TRBD1. The CDR3 has 15 amino acids. Germline loops: CDR1 LNHDA, CDR2 SQIVND (reference sequence). V shed 6 bases and J 7 bases; nucleotides not matched to a gene: 6. CDR3 protein: CASRTPGQGAEKLFF. The CDR3 DNA reads as TGTGCCAGTAGAACACCGGGACAGGGGGCTGAAAAACTGTTTTTT.

Regarding this clone: Other nucleotide sequences from this sample produce the same CDR3. This chain connects TRBV18 to TRBJ1-5, with 9 nucleotides matching TRBD1. This CDR3 spans 14 amino acids. Per the germline V gene, CDR1 is KGHSH and CDR2 is LQKENI. V trimming: 3 bases; J trimming: 4 bases; junction bases outside the gene matches: 1. As DNA, the CDR3 is TGTGCCAGCTCACCGGGACAGGGAAATCAGCCCCAGCATTTT. Protein product: CASSPGQGNQPQHF. Together with reference TRBV18 and TRBJ1-5, the CDR3 gives the full variable domain: NAGVMQNPRHLVRRRGQEARLRCSPMKGHSHVYWYRQLPEEGLKFMVYLQKENIIDESGMPKERFSAEFPKEGPSILRIQQVVRGDSAAYFCASSPGQGNQPQHFGDGTRLSIL.

The V gene is TRBV28, the J gene TRBJ2-7, with 8 bases identical to TRBD1. The CDR3 spans 16 residues. Germline V CDR1 and CDR2: MDHEN, SYDVKM. V lost 5 bases, J lost 0 bases, and 9 bases stayed unmatched. The CDR3 DNA reads TGTGCCAGCAGTAAACTCTGGACAGGGAGCTCCTACGAGCAGTACTTC. It yields the protein CASSKLWTGSSYEQYF.

This chain connects TRBV6-5 to TRBJ2-1; D is unresolved. The CDR3 covers 14 residues. Germline V lookup: CDR1 MNHEY, CDR2 SVGAGI. V lost 3 bases, J lost 5 bases, and 11 bases lay in between. This chain's CDR3 is CASSYLTQNNEQFF. CDR3 nucleotides: TGTGCCAGCAGTTATTTAACACAGAACAATGAGCAGTTCTTC.

This clone was seen once. The chain combines TRBV19 with TRBJ1-4, with no clear D. The length of the CDR3 is 15 residues. Germline values: CDR1 LNHDA, CDR2 SQIVND (reference sequence). With 5 bases removed from V and 7 bases from J, the gap between germline ends came to 17 bases. CDR3 protein: CASSFFRSSGEKLFF. The CDR3 DNA sequence: TGTGCCAGTAGTTTCTTTCGGAGTTCGGGTGAAAAACTGTTTTTT. Combining the CDR3 with reference TRBV19 and TRBJ1-4 gives the whole variable domain DGGITQSPKYLFRKEGQNVTLSCEQNLNHDAMYWYRQDPGQGLRLIYYSQIVNDFQKGDIAEGYSVSREKKESFPLTVTSAQKNPTAFYLCASSFFRSSGEKLFFGSGTQLSVL.

This rearrangement joins TRBV15 to TRBJ1-6, with TRBD1 matching 8 bases. Germline V lookup: CDR1 LNHNV, CDR2 YYDKDF (reference sequence). Trimming cost V 8 bases and J 11 bases; bases outside gene matches: 11. The CDR3 covers 14 residues. CDR3 bases: TGTGCCACCTATTACTCAGGGGGCCAGACACCCCTCCACTTT. Amino acids: CATYYSGGQTPLHF.

The J gene is TRBJ2-2, the V gene TRBV6-5, with D maybe TRBD2 (5 bases). The V end lost 10 bases, the J end lost 0 bases, and 15 bases lay between the germline ends. The CDR3 is 15 amino acids. Germline V CDR1 and CDR2: MNHEY, SVGAGI. The CDR3 sequence is CATTWETPNTGELFF. In nucleotides, the CDR3 is TGTGCCACCACCTGGGAGACCCCGAACACCGGGGAGCTGTTTTTT.

The CDR3 protein is CASSDEAGGPDTQYF. The CDR3 bases are TGTGCCAGCAGTGATGAGGCGGGGGGCCCAGATACGCAGTATTTT. The chain has TRBV2 and TRBJ2-3; 8 positions match TRBD2. Germline V gene sequence: CDR1 SNHLY, CDR2 FYNNEI. The CDR3 is made up of 15 amino acids. V lost 3 bases and J lost 4; bases outside the gene matches: 6.

The V and J genes are TRBV9 and TRBJ1-1; D not resolved. The CDR3 contains 13 residues. Trimming took off 5 bases at V and 8 bases at J, with 16 bases between the two ends. CDR1 is SGDLS, CDR2 YYNGEE, per germline. CDR3 in amino acids: CASRPNSGQEAFF. The CDR3 nucleotides are TGTGCCAGCAGACCAAACTCTGGGCAGGAAGCTTTCTTT.

This chain links TRBV14 with TRBJ2-2; D perhaps matches TRBD1 (5 bases). The CDR3 is made up of 14 amino acids. The V and J ends lost 4 bases and 2 bases respectively, with 8 bases between them. Looked up from germline, CDR1 is SGHDN and CDR2 is FVKESK. The CDR3 DNA is TGTGCCAGCAGCCCGGACATTAACACCGGGGAGCTGTTTTTT. This codes for CASSPDINTGELFF. Based on the CDR3 plus reference TRBV14 and TRBJ2-2, the full variable domain is EAGVTQFPSHSVIEKGQTVTLRCDPISGHDNLYWYRRVMGKEIKFLLHFVKESKQDESGMPNNRFLAERTGGTYSTLKVQPAELEDSGVYFCASSPDINTGELFFGEGSRLTVL.

The chain is built from TRBV7-7 and TRBJ2-1; the match to TRBD2 covers 10 bases. J gave up 5 bases and V 5 bases, and 9 bases lay outside the gene matches. The CDR3 consists of 16 residues. Germline lookup yields CDR1 SSHAT and CDR2 FNYEAQ (reference sequence). The chain's CDR3 is CASSPTGLATNNEQFF. CDR3 DNA sequence: TGTGCCAGCAGCCCGACGGGACTAGCGACCAACAATGAGCAGTTCTTC.

The chain joins TRBV7-9 to TRBJ2-1; TRBD2 aligns across 13 bases. This CDR3 region has 15 residues. V lost 7 bases to trimming and J lost 8 bases; unmatched junction nucleotides: 8. Germline loops: CDR1 SEHNR, CDR2 FQNEAQ (reference sequence). CDR3 nucleotides: TGTGCCAGCAAACTAGCGGGGGGGAGGTACGATGAGCAGTTCTTC. Amino acids: CASKLAGGRYDEQFF.

The chain's CDR3 is CASSLQETQYF. As DNA, the CDR3 is TGTGCCAGCAGCTTGCAAGAGACCCAGTACTTC. This rearrangement joins TRBV2 to TRBJ2-5; D gene ambiguous. This CDR3 contains 11 residues. Germline V gene data show CDR1 as SNHLY and CDR2 as FYNNEI. V shed 6 bases and J shed 2 bases, with 4 bases lying between them.

The chain uses TRBV28 and TRBJ2-1; TRBD1 might be the D (6 bases). V was shortened by 2 bases and J by 4 bases, with 12 bases between the two germline ends. The CDR3 consists of 15 residues. The germline CDR1 and CDR2 sequences are MDHEN and SYDVKM. CDR3 coding DNA: TGTGCCAGCAGTTTAGGGCAGGGGTCTTACAATGAGCAGTTCTTC. This gives the protein CASSLGQGSYNEQFF.

The J gene is TRBJ1-5, the V gene TRBV5-1; D unresolved. There are 13 residues in the CDR3. Germline-derived CDR1 and CDR2 are SGHRS and YFSETQ. V lost 0 bases and J 6 bases, leaving 7 bases between the germline ends. CDR3 in DNA: TGCGCCAGCAGCTTGGCCGGAGGTCAGCCCCAGCATTTT. Translating gives CASSLAGGQPQHF.

The chain combines TRBV9 with TRBJ2-7; TRBD2 matches 7 bases. V lost 3 bases, J lost 1 base, and 7 bases stayed unmatched. The CDR3 covers 15 residues. Germline CDR1 and CDR2: SGDLS and YYNGEE. The CDR3 DNA reads as TGTGCCAGCAGCGAGAGATGGGGGGGGTCCTACGAGCAGTACTTC. Translating gives CASSERWGGSYEQYF.

The chain has TRBV10-3 and TRBJ1-6, with TRBD1 matching 8 bases. The V gene end was trimmed by 5 bases and the J gene end by 7 bases; junction bases not matched to a gene: 7. This CDR3 has 15 residues. Germline loops: CDR1 ENHRY, CDR2 SYGVKD. This CDR3 is CAISNTGGGNSPLHF. The DNA for the CDR3 is TGTGCCATCAGTAATACAGGGGGTGGCAATTCACCCCTCCACTTT.

The rearrangement joins TRBV11-2 to TRBJ1-1; D is perhaps TRBD1 (5 bases). Germline V CDR1 and CDR2: SGHAT, FQNNGV. The ends were cut back, 7 bases at V and 4 bases at J, with 7 bases in the middle. There are 11 residues in the CDR3. The CDR3 sequence is CASTQGTEAFF. DNA for the CDR3: TGTGCCAGCACCCAGGGCACTGAAGCTTTCTTT.

The V gene is TRBV2, the J gene TRBJ1-6; D ambiguous. V dropped 3 bases and J dropped 7 bases, with 13 bases sitting between them. The V gene's germline CDR1 is SNHLY and CDR2 FYNNEI. The CDR3 has 15 amino acids. The CDR3 loop reads CASSDRPRGNSPLHF. In DNA form, the CDR3 reads TGTGCCAGCAGTGATAGGCCTCGCGGGAATTCACCCCTCCACTTT.

The V and J genes are TRBV12-3 or TRBV12-4 and TRBJ2-7; D is uncertain. This CDR3 is built from 12 residues. Trimming cost V 5 bases and J 1 base, with 6 bases left between them. The CDR3, as DNA: TGTGCCAGCAGTCAACAGTCCTACGAGCAGTACTTC. As protein: CASSQQSYEQYF.